This T cell receptor beta chain was identified during a study of shared clonotypes between healthy human individuals. J was trimmed by 1 base and V by 5 bases; bases with no gene match: 10. The germline V gene encodes CDR1 SGHTA and CDR2 FQGNSA. The CDR3 extends over 16 amino acids. Sequencing was performed with immunoSEQ multiplex PCR; in TCRdb, only in-frame clones are kept and a portion is missing. The table includes some 2,000,000 clones, approximately 96% detected once. A note on this clone: Distinct nucleotide sequences in the sample also encode this CDR3.

The receptor was derived from a man between 18 and 35 years old in good health. The chain employs TRBV7-2 and TRBJ2-7, with 8 bases lining up with TRBD2. Specimen: naive CD4+ T cells sorted from blood. Subset: CD45RA+ positively selected. This chain's CDR3 is CASSPGGLAGSYEQYF. The CDR3 bases are TGTGCCAGCAGCCCGGGCGGCCTAGCGGGTTCCTACGAGCAGTACTTC.